The source of this TCR beta chain is a study of blood T cell repertoires in COVID-19. Study-wide context: COVID-19 samples, acute and convalescent, were from the United States, Italy and Spain. In each case, the material was cDNA or gDNA derived from T cells, B-cell-depleted T cells, or PBMCs.

How the authors handled the data: Counts of nucleated cells, estimated from reference gene primer amplification, were obtained. Method: immunoSEQ multiplex PCR; TCRdb's copy keeps in-frame clones and lacks some. The DNA gave D and trimming, while V, J and clone size come from that table. The data contain 190,000 or so clones, around nine tenths of them singletons. CDR3 length: 14 residues. Per germline, CDR1 MNHNS and CDR2 SASEGT. The junction had 3 bases not matched to a gene; V was cut back by 1 base and J by 6 bases. Sequencing input: peripheral blood. The chain has TRBV6-1 and TRBJ2-7; 10 positions match TRBD1. This TCR was recovered from a man aged 40-55 years with active or convalescent COVID-19. The CDR3 DNA reads TGTGCCAGCAGTGAAGGGGACAGGGGTACCGAGCAGTACTTC. Translated, it gives CASSEGDRGTEQYF.